Listed below are T cell receptor beta chains from one sample, sequenced in a study of T cells after yellow fever vaccination. Using its own MiXCR run on the 5' RACE reads, TCRdb lists one record per CDR3 protein. This sample has 450,000 to 600,000 distinct CDR3 sequences; approximately 15% occur once, and the top ten carry roughly 13%. The source material was PBMCs, sampled on the day of the yellow fever booster vaccination. All receptors derive from a man under 40 who received the YFV17D yellow fever vaccine. CDR3s include the opening cysteine and the closing phenylalanine or tryptophan. The order of the fields is D gene, V gene, clone size, J gene, CDR3 DNA, CDR3 protein. The D gene is left open where the match is weak. Not every row has a clone size; where given, it reads once, few, many or a size class.

d_gene: .; v_gene: TRBV5-1; abundance: .; j_gene: TRBJ2-7; CDR3nt: TGCGCCACCCAAGATCCAGGACGGGGCGAGCAGTACTTC; CDR3aa: CATQDPGRGEQYF
d_gene: TRBD2; v_gene: TRBV4-3; abundance: many; j_gene: TRBJ2-7; CDR3nt: TGCGCCAGCAGCCCTACAGCGGCTAGCGGGTCCTACGAGCAGTACTTC; CDR3aa: CASSPTAASGSYEQYF
d_gene: .; v_gene: TRBV19; abundance: .; j_gene: TRBJ2-1; CDR3nt: TGTGCCAGTAGTATTGCGGAGGGGCAGTTCTTC; CDR3aa: CASSIAEGQFF
d_gene: .; v_gene: TRBV20-1; abundance: few; j_gene: TRBJ2-1; CDR3nt: TGCAGTGCTAGAGATCTCCCGGGAGTGACCGCCTACAATGAGCAGTTCTTC; CDR3aa: CSARDLPGVTAYNEQFF
d_gene: .; v_gene: TRBV7-3; abundance: .; j_gene: TRBJ2-3; CDR3nt: TGTGCCAGCAGCTTAGGTCTCCTAAAAGCAGATACGCAGTATTTT; CDR3aa: CASSLGLLKADTQYF
d_gene: .; v_gene: TRBV6-5; abundance: few; j_gene: TRBJ2-3; CDR3nt: TGTGCCAGCAGTTACTCGACGGGTAATGGGGCAGATACGCAGTATTTT; CDR3aa: CASSYSTGNGADTQYF
d_gene: .; v_gene: TRBV7-2; abundance: .; j_gene: TRBJ2-1; CDR3nt: TGTGCCAGCAGCTTAGGAGCGGCCCAGTTCTTC; CDR3aa: CASSLGAAQFF
d_gene: .; v_gene: TRBV7-2; abundance: .; j_gene: TRBJ2-5; CDR3nt: TGTGCCAGCAGCTTTGGGGAGGTCGAGACCCAGTACTTC; CDR3aa: CASSFGEVETQYF
d_gene: .; v_gene: TRBV4-3; abundance: few; j_gene: TRBJ2-1; CDR3nt: TGCGCCAGCAGCCAAGAAAGCGGAACCTACAATGAGCAGTTCTTC; CDR3aa: CASSQESGTYNEQFF
d_gene: .; v_gene: TRBV29-1; abundance: .; j_gene: TRBJ2-3; CDR3nt: TGCAGCGTTGAAGCTCGGGGGCGGCAGTATTTT; CDR3aa: CSVEARGRQYF
d_gene: .; v_gene: TRBV2; abundance: few; j_gene: TRBJ2-2; CDR3nt: TGTGCCAGCAGCCTAGGGCCCGACGGGGAGCTGTTTTTT; CDR3aa: CASSLGPDGELFF
d_gene: TRBD2; v_gene: TRBV20-1; abundance: few; j_gene: TRBJ2-7; CDR3nt: TGCAGTGCTAGTCCCGGGACTAACTACGAGCAGTACTTC; CDR3aa: CSASPGTNYEQYF
d_gene: TRBD1; v_gene: TRBV19; abundance: few; j_gene: TRBJ1-2; CDR3nt: TGTGCCAGTAGTCCACAGGGGGCGTATGGCTACACCTTC; CDR3aa: CASSPQGAYGYTF
d_gene: .; v_gene: TRBV9; abundance: .; j_gene: TRBJ2-3; CDR3nt: TGTGCCAGCAGCGTAGCAAACGGCGGCACAGATACGCAGTATTTT; CDR3aa: CASSVANGGTDTQYF
d_gene: TRBD2; v_gene: TRBV29-1; abundance: .; j_gene: TRBJ2-3; CDR3nt: TGCAGCGTTGAAAGATCGGGGACTAGCGGGATGGGAGATACGCAGTATTTT; CDR3aa: CSVERSGTSGMGDTQYF
d_gene: TRBD1; v_gene: TRBV11-2; abundance: .; j_gene: TRBJ2-5; CDR3nt: TGTGCCAGCAGCAGGGACAGAGTAGAGACCCAGTGCTTC; CDR3aa: CASSRDRVETQCF
d_gene: TRBD2; v_gene: TRBV11-1; abundance: few; j_gene: TRBJ2-2; CDR3nt: TGTGCCAGCAGCTTCGCCGGGACTAGCGGGAGTAGCACCGGGGAGCTGTTTTTT; CDR3aa: CASSFAGTSGSSTGELFF
d_gene: .; v_gene: TRBV6-1; abundance: few; j_gene: TRBJ2-1; CDR3nt: TGTGCCAGCAGCCCCGGACGGCGAGGGTACAATGAGCAGTTCTTC; CDR3aa: CASSPGRRGYNEQFF
d_gene: TRBD1; v_gene: TRBV7-2; abundance: .; j_gene: TRBJ1-5; CDR3nt: TGTGCCAGCAGCGCGGACAGGGAGCAGCCCCAGCATTTT; CDR3aa: CASSADREQPQHF
d_gene: .; v_gene: TRBV27; abundance: .; j_gene: TRBJ2-1; CDR3nt: TGTGCCAGCAGTTTATGGAAAGGGCGAGGGATGCAGTTCTTC; CDR3aa: CASSLWKGRGMQFF
d_gene: .; v_gene: TRBV10-3; abundance: .; j_gene: TRBJ1-2; CDR3nt: TGTGCCATCAGTGAGTCGGAAGGTCAGGCCTATGGCTACACCTTC; CDR3aa: CAISESEGQAYGYTF
d_gene: .; v_gene: TRBV20-1; abundance: few; j_gene: TRBJ2-5; CDR3nt: TGCAGTGCTAGGTTAGACTCCCCACAAGAGACCCAGTACTTC; CDR3aa: CSARLDSPQETQYF
d_gene: .; v_gene: TRBV5-4; abundance: .; j_gene: TRBJ2-5; CDR3nt: TGTGCCAGCAGCTTGGCTGGAGGAGGGTACCAAGAGACCCAGTACTTC; CDR3aa: CASSLAGGGYQETQYF
d_gene: .; v_gene: TRBV20-1; abundance: few; j_gene: TRBJ2-5; CDR3nt: TGCAGTGCTAGACATGACAAACAAGAGACCCAGTACTTC; CDR3aa: CSARHDKQETQYF
d_gene: TRBD2; v_gene: TRBV9; abundance: few; j_gene: TRBJ2-3; CDR3nt: TGTGCCAGCAGCGTCGAAAGAGCGGGAAGGGTAGATACGCAGTATTTT; CDR3aa: CASSVERAGRVDTQYF
d_gene: .; v_gene: TRBV7-3; abundance: few; j_gene: TRBJ2-2; CDR3nt: TGTGCCAGCAGCTTAATGTCAGACACCGGGGAGCTGTTTTTT; CDR3aa: CASSLMSDTGELFF
d_gene: TRBD1; v_gene: TRBV20-1; abundance: .; j_gene: TRBJ1-2; CDR3nt: TGCAGTGTTCCGGAGAAGGACAGGGGAGGAAGTGGCTACACCTTC; CDR3aa: CSVPEKDRGGSGYTF
d_gene: TRBD1; v_gene: TRBV10-3; abundance: .; j_gene: TRBJ1-1; CDR3nt: TGTGCCATCAAACAGGACAGGGCCACTGAAGCTTTCTTT; CDR3aa: CAIKQDRATEAFF
d_gene: .; v_gene: TRBV9; abundance: .; j_gene: TRBJ1-1; CDR3nt: TGTGCCAGCAGTTCGCAGGCGATGAACACTGAAGCTTTCTTT; CDR3aa: CASSSQAMNTEAFF
d_gene: .; v_gene: TRBV6-1; abundance: .; j_gene: TRBJ2-2; CDR3nt: TGTGCCAGCAGTGTTAGCGGGAACACCGGGGAGCTGTTTTTT; CDR3aa: CASSVSGNTGELFF
d_gene: TRBD1; v_gene: TRBV6-1; abundance: .; j_gene: TRBJ1-6; CDR3nt: TGTGCCAGCGGACAACCTTCCGGGACAGGGAAATCACCCCTCCACTTT; CDR3aa: CASGQPSGTGKSPLHF
d_gene: TRBD1; v_gene: TRBV5-1; abundance: .; j_gene: TRBJ2-6; CDR3nt: TGCGCCAGCAGCCCGGGACAGATGAGCTCTGGGGCCAACGTCCTGACTTTC; CDR3aa: CASSPGQMSSGANVLTF
d_gene: .; v_gene: TRBV19; abundance: few; j_gene: TRBJ1-2; CDR3nt: TGTGCCAGTAGTCCAACCGCCAGGGTCGGTTGGTATGGCTACACCTTC; CDR3aa: CASSPTARVGWYGYTF
d_gene: TRBD1; v_gene: TRBV5-6; abundance: .; j_gene: TRBJ2-2; CDR3nt: TGTGCCAGCAGCTTCTGGACAGGGGGCTCCGGGGAGCTGTTTTTT; CDR3aa: CASSFWTGGSGELFF
d_gene: .; v_gene: TRBV13; abundance: .; j_gene: TRBJ2-7; CDR3nt: TGTGCCAGCAGCTTTAGCGGCCGGGGGCCTATTGAGCAGTACTTC; CDR3aa: CASSFSGRGPIEQYF
d_gene: .; v_gene: TRBV13; abundance: few; j_gene: TRBJ2-3; CDR3nt: TGTGCCAGCAGCTCACAGATTTTCACAGATACGCAGTATTTT; CDR3aa: CASSSQIFTDTQYF
d_gene: .; v_gene: TRBV2; abundance: few; j_gene: TRBJ2-4; CDR3nt: TGTGCCAGCAGTGAAGATGGTCTAGCCAAAAACATTCAGTACTTC; CDR3aa: CASSEDGLAKNIQYF